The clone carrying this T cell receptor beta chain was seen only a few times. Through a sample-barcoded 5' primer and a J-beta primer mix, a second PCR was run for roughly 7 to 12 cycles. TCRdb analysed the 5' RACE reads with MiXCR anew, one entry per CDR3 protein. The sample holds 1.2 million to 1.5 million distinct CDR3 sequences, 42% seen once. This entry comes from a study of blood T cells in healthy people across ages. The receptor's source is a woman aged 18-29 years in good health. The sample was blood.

CDR3 bases: TGCAGTGCTAGTCTTGGGACTAGTCGGGGCAATGAGCAGTTCTTC. It encodes CSASLGTSRGNEQFF. The chain joins TRBV20-1 to TRBJ2-1, with TRBD2 matching 8 bases. V gave up 3 bases and J gave up 6 bases; unmatched junction bases: 10. Germline V gene sequence: CDR1 DFQATT, CDR2 SNEGSKA (reference sequence). This CDR3 has 15 amino acids.